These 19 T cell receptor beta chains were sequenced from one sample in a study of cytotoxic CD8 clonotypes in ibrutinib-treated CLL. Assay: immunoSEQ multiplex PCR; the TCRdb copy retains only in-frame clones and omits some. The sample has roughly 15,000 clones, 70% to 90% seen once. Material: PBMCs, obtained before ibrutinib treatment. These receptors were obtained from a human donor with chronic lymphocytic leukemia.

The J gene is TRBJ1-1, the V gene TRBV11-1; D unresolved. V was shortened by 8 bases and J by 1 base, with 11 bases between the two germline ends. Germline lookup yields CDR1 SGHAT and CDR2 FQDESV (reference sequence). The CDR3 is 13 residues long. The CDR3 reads CASRRIQNTEAFF. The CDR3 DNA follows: TGTGCCAGCCGCCGCATCCAGAACACTGAAGCTTTCTTT.

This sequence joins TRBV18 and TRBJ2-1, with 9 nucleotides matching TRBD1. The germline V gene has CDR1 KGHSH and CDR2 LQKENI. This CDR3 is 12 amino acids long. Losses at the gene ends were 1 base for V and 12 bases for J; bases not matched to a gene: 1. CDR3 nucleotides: TGTGCCAGCTCACCACAGGACAGGGGGCAGTTCTTC. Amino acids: CASSPQDRGQFF.

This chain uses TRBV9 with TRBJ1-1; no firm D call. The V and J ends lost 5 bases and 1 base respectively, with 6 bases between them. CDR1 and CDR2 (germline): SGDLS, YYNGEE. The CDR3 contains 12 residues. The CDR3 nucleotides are TGTGCCAGCAGTAAGGCGAACACTGAAGCTTTCTTT. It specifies CASSKANTEAFF.

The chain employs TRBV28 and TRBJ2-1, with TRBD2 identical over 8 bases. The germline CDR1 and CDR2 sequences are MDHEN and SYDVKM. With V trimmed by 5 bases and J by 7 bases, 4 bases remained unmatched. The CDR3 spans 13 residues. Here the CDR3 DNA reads TGTGCCAGCAGTCCCGGGGGGGGGAATGAGCAGTTCTTC. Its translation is CASSPGGGNEQFF. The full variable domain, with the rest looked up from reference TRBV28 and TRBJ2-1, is DVKVTQSSRYLVKRTGEKVFLECVQDMDHENMFWYRQDPGLGLRLIYFSYDVKMKEKGDIPEGYSVSREKKERFSLILESASTNQTSMYLCASSPGGGNEQFFGPGTRLTVL.

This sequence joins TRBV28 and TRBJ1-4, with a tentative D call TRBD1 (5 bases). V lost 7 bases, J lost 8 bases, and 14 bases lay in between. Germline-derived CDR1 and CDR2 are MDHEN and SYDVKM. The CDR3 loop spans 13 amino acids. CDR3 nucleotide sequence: TGTGCCAGCAACCTACGACGGGGGGAAAAACTGTTTTTT. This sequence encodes CASNLRRGEKLFF.

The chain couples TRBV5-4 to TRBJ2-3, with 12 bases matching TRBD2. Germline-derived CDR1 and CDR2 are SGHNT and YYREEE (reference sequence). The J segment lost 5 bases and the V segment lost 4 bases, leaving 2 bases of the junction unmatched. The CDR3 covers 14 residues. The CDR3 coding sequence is TGTGCCAGCAGCATACTAGCGGGGGGAGATACGCAGTATTTT. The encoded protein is CASSILAGGDTQYF. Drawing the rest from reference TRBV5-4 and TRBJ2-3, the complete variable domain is ETGVTQSPTHLIKTRGQQVTLRCSSQSGHNTVSWYQQALGQGPQFIFQYYREEENGRGNFPPRFSGLQFPNYSSELNVNALELDDSALYLCASSILAGGDTQYFGPGTRLTVL.

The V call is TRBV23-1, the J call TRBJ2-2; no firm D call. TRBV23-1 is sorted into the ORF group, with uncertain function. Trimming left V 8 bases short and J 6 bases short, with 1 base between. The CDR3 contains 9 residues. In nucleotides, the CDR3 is TGCGCCAGCCCCGGGGAGCTGTTTTTT. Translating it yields CASPGELFF.

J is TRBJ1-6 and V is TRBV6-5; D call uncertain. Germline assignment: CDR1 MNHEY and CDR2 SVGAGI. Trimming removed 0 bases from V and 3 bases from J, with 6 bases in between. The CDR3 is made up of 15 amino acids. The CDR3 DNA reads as TGTGCCAGCAGTTACTCGGGGTTCTATAATTCACCCCTCCACTTT. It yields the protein CASSYSGFYNSPLHF.

The CDR3 reads CASSPTTGTEAFF. The CDR3 DNA reads as TGTGCCAGCAGCCCGACGACAGGAACTGAAGCTTTCTTT. The chain joins TRBV9 to TRBJ1-1, with a tentative D call TRBD1 (6 bases). Germline CDR1 reads SGDLS; CDR2 reads YYNGEE. Trimming shortened V by 4 bases and J by 5 bases, and 12 bases separated the two germline ends. The CDR3 sequence is 13 residues long.

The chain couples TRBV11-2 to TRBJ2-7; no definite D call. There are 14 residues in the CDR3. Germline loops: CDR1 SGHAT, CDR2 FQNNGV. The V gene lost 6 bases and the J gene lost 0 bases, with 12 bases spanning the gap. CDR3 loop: CASRYPGSSYEQYF. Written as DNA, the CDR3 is TGTGCCAGCAGATACCCGGGTAGCTCCTACGAGCAGTACTTC.

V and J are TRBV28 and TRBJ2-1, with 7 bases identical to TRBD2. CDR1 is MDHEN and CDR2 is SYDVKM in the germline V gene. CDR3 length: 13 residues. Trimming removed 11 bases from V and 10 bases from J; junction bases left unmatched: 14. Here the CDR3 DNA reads TGTGCCTGTGGTGGGAGGGCCAGTAGGGAGCAGTTCTTC. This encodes CACGGRASREQFF.

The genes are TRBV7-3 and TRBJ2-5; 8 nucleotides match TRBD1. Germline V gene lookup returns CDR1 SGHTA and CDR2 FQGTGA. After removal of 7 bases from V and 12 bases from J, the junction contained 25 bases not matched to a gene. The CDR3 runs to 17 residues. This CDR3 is CASTQPRRVGQVYAEYF. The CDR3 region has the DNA TGTGCCAGCACCCAACCTAGGAGGGTGGGACAGGTTTACGCGGAGTACTTC.

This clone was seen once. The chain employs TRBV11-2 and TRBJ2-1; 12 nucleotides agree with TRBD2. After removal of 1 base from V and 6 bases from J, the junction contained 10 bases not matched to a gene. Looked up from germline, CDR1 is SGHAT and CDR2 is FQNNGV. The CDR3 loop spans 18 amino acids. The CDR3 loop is CASSLGLAGAGTFNEQFF. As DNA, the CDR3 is TGTGCCAGCAGCTTAGGACTAGCGGGAGCGGGCACTTTCAATGAGCAGTTCTTC.

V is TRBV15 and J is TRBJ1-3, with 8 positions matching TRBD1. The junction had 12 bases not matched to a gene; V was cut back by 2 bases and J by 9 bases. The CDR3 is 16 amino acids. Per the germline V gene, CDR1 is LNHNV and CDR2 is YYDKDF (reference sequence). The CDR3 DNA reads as TGTGCCACCAGCAGAACACAGGGGGGACCTCAAGGCACCATATATTTT. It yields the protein CATSRTQGGPQGTIYF.

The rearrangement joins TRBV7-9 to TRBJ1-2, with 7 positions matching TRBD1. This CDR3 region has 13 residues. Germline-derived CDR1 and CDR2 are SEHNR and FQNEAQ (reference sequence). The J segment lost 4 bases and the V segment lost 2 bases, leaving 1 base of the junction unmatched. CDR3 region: CASSLQGVYGYTF. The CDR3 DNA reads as TGTGCCAGCAGCTTACAGGGGGTCTATGGCTACACCTTC.

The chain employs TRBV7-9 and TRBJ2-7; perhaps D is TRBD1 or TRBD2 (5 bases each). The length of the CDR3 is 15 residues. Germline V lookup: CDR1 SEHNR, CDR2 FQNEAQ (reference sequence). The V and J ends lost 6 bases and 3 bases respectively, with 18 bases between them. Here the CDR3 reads CASSPTGAKGYEQYF. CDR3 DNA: TGTGCCAGCAGTCCCACCGGGGCAAAGGGCTACGAGCAGTACTTC. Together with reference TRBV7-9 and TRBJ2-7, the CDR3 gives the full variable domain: DTGVSQNPRHKITKRGQNVTFRCDPISEHNRLYWYRQTLGQGPEFLTYFQNEAQLEKSRLLSDRFSAERPKGSFSTLEIQRTEQGDSAMYLCASSPTGAKGYEQYFGPGTRLTVT.

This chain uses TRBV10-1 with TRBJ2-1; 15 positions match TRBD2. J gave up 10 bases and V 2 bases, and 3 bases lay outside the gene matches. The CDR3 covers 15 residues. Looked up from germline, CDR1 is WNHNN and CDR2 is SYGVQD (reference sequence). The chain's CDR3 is CASSERTSGRAEQFF. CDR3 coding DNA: TGCGCCAGCAGTGAGCGGACTAGCGGGAGGGCCGAGCAGTTCTTC.

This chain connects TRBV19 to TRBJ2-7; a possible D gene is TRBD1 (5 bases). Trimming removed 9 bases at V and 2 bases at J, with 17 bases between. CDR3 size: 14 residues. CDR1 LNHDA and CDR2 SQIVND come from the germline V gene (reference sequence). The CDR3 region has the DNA TGTGCCAGCGTAAGTGACAGCCCTCCCTACGAGCAGTACTTC. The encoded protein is CASVSDSPPYEQYF. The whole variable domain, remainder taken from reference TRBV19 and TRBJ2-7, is DGGITQSPKYLFRKEGQNVTLSCEQNLNHDAMYWYRQDPGQGLRLIYYSQIVNDFQKGDIAEGYSVSREKKESFPLTVTSAQKNPTAFYLCASVSDSPPYEQYFGPGTRLTVT.

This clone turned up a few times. The CDR3 spells CASSVSVYEQYF. The DNA for the CDR3 is TGTGCCAGCAGTGTATCTGTTTACGAGCAGTACTTC. The V gene is TRBV2, the J gene TRBJ2-7; no clear D gene. CDR3 length: 12 residues. Trimming removed 4 bases at V and 4 bases at J, with 8 bases between. Germline-derived CDR1 and CDR2 are SNHLY and FYNNEI.